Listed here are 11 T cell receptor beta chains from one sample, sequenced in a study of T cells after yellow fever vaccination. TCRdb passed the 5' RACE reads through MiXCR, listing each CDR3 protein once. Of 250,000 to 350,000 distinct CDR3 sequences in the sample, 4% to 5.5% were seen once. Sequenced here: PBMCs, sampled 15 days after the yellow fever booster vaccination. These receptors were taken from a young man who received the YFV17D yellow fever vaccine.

The CDR3 is CASSARYSGNTIYF. Written as DNA, the CDR3 is TGTGCCAGCAGCGCTAGGTACTCTGGAAACACCATATATTTT. The chain uses TRBV4-2 and TRBJ1-3; D uncertain. V lost 5 bases to trimming and J lost 0 bases, with 8 bases between them. The CDR3 sequence is 14 residues long. The germline gives CDR1 LGHNA, CDR2 YNFKEQ.

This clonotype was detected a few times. The CDR3 sequence: CASSLASGPRGQYF. The CDR3 DNA follows: TGTGCCAGCAGCTTGGCTAGCGGTCCACGGGGCCAGTACTTC. V usage is TRBV7-9 and J usage is TRBJ2-5, with 7 bases that match TRBD2. Trimming removed 3 bases from V and 10 bases from J; junction bases left unmatched: 11. The CDR3 loop spans 14 amino acids. CDR1 and CDR2 from the germline V gene are SEHNR and FQNEAQ (reference sequence). Full variable domain (remainder filled in from reference TRBV7-9 and TRBJ2-5): DTGVSQNPRHKITKRGQNVTFRCDPISEHNRLYWYRQTLGQGPEFLTYFQNEAQLEKSRLLSDRFSAERPKGSFSTLEIQRTEQGDSAMYLCASSLASGPRGQYFGPGTRLLVL.

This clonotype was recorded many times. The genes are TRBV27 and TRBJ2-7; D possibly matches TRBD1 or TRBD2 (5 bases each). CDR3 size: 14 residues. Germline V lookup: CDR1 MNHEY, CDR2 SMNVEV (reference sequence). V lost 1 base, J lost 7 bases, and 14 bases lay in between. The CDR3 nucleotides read TGTGCCAGCAGTTTATACGGGGCAGGAAAAGAGCAGTACGTC. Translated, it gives CASSLYGAGKEQYV.

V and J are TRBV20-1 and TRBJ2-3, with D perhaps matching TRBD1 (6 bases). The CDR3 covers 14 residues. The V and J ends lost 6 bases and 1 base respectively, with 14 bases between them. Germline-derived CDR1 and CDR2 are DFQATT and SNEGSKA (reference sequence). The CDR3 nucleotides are TGCAGTGCAACAACAGGGCTGGGCACAGATACGCAGTATTTT. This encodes CSATTGLGTDTQYF.

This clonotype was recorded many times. The CDR3 is CASPSGGTGELFF. The CDR3 coding sequence is TGTGCCAGCCCGTCGGGGGGAACCGGGGAGCTGTTTTTT. The V call is TRBV6-6, the J call TRBJ2-2; TRBD2 matches at 7 bases. The V segment lost 8 bases and the J segment 5 bases; nucleotides outside the gene matches: 5. The CDR3 runs 13 residues. Germline CDR1 MNHNY, CDR2 SVGAGI (reference sequence).

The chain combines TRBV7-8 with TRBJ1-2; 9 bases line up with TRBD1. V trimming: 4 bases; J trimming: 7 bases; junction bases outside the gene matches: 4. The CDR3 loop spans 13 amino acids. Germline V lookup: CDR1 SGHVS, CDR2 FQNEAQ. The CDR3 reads CASSWTGEAGYTF. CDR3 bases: TGTGCCAGCAGCTGGACAGGGGAGGCTGGCTACACCTTC.

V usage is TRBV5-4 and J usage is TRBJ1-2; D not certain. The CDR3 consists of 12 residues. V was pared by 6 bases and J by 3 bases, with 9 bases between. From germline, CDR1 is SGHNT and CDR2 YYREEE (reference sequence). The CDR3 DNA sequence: TGTGCCAGCAAACCCCAGGACTATGGCTACACCTTC. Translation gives CASKPQDYGYTF.

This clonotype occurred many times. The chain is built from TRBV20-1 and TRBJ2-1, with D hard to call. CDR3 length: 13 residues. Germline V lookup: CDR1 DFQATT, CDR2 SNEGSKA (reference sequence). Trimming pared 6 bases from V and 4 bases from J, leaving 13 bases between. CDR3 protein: CSAPLLGYNEQFF. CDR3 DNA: TGCAGTGCCCCGCTACTCGGTTACAATGAGCAGTTCTTC.

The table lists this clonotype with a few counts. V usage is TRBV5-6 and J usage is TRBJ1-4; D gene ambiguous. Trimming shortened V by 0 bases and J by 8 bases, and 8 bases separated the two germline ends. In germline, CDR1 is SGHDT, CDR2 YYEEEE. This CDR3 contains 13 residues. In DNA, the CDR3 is TGTGCCAGCAGCTTGGGGCCAGTAGAAAAACTGTTTTTT. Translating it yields CASSLGPVEKLFF.

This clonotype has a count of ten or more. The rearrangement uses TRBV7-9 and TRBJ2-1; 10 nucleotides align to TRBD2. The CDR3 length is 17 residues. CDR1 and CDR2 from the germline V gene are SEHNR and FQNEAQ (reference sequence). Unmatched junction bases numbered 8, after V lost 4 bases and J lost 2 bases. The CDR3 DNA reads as TGTGCCAGCAGCTCCAACCGGCTAGCGGGGGCCTACAATGAGCAGTTCTTC. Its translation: CASSSNRLAGAYNEQFF.

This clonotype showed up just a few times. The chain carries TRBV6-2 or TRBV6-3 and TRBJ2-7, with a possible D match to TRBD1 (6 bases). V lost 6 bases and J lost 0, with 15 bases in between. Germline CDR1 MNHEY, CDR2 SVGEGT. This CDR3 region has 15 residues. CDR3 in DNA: TGTGCCAGCAGATCCGGGACGGACAGCTCCTACGAGCAGTACGTC. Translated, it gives CASRSGTDSSYEQYV.